The 6 T cell receptor beta chains below all came from one sample that was sequenced in a study of T cells in Graves' hyperthyroidism and ophthalmopathy. The CDR3 regions of TCR beta were amplified from RNA transcripts. The HTBI set primed first-round TCR CDR3 RT-PCR. MiXCR, run by TCRdb on the multiplex PCR reads, gives a single entry per CDR3 protein. The sample has approximately 430,000 distinct CDR3 sequences, approximately 14% seen once; the top ten hold 11% to 15%. Specimen: blood. The origin of the receptors is a woman aged 18-29 years with Graves' hyperthyroidism.

This chain uses TRBV7-2 with TRBJ1-1; D might be TRBD1 (6 bases). Germline V CDR1 and CDR2: SGHTA, FQGNSA. The ends were cut back, 5 bases at V and 3 bases at J, with 16 bases in the middle. The CDR3 runs to 15 residues. CDR3 in DNA: TGTGCCAGCAGCCAAAGAGGGGGGCGGCACACTGAAGCTTTCTTT. It yields the protein CASSQRGGRHTEAFF.

This clonotype was observed a few times. The chain uses TRBV12-3 or TRBV12-4 and TRBJ1-6; no firm D call. This CDR3 has 14 residues. The V end was cut by 6 bases, the J end by 9 bases, with 15 bases between. The CDR3 DNA sequence: TGTGCCAGCAGGGCCCAAAGCGAGATTTCACCCCTCCACTTT. Amino acid sequence: CASRAQSEISPLHF.

This chain links TRBV7-6 with TRBJ2-1; 11 bases fit TRBD2. CDR3 size: 17 residues. Germline CDR1 and CDR2: SGHVS and FNYEAQ. Unmatched junction bases numbered 12, after V lost 4 bases and J lost 7 bases. CDR3: CASSSDISGRDSNEQFF. The DNA for the CDR3 is TGTGCCAGCAGCTCCGATATTAGCGGGAGGGATAGTAATGAGCAGTTCTTC.

CDR3 DNA: TGCGCCAGCAGCCTGCCCGGGACGGAATATGGCTACACCTTC. It codes for CASSLPGTEYGYTF. The chain has TRBV4-1 and TRBJ1-2; TRBD1 might be the D (5 bases). This CDR3 region has 14 residues. Trimming pared 4 bases from V and 5 bases from J, leaving 14 bases between. The germline V gene has CDR1 MGHRA and CDR2 YSYEKL.

This chain links TRBV18 with TRBJ1-2; D is perhaps TRBD1 (5 bases). Germline V CDR1 and CDR2: KGHSH, LQKENI. The length of the CDR3 is 12 residues. Trimming left V 7 bases short and J 6 bases short, with 12 bases between. This chain's CDR3 is CASYDQGHGYTF. CDR3 DNA sequence: TGTGCCAGCTACGATCAGGGTCATGGCTACACCTTC. The full variable domain, its missing parts supplied by reference TRBV18 and TRBJ1-2, is NAGVMQNPRHLVRRRGQEARLRCSPMKGHSHVYWYRQLPEEGLKFMVYLQKENIIDESGMPKERFSAEFPKEGPSILRIQQVVRGDSAAYFCASYDQGHGYTFGSGTRLTVV.

This rearrangement joins TRBV19 to TRBJ2-3; no clear D gene. Per germline, CDR1 LNHDA and CDR2 SQIVND (reference sequence). V lost 6 bases and J 4 bases, leaving 14 bases between the germline ends. CDR3 length: 14 amino acids. Here the CDR3 reads CASRNARKADTQYF. In nucleotides, the CDR3 is TGTGCCAGTAGAAATGCTAGAAAGGCAGATACGCAGTATTTT. The complete variable domain, with remaining parts taken from reference TRBV19 and TRBJ2-3, reads DGGITQSPKYLFRKEGQNVTLSCEQNLNHDAMYWYRQDPGQGLRLIYYSQIVNDFQKGDIAEGYSVSREKKESFPLTVTSAQKNPTAFYLCASRNARKADTQYFGPGTRLTVL.